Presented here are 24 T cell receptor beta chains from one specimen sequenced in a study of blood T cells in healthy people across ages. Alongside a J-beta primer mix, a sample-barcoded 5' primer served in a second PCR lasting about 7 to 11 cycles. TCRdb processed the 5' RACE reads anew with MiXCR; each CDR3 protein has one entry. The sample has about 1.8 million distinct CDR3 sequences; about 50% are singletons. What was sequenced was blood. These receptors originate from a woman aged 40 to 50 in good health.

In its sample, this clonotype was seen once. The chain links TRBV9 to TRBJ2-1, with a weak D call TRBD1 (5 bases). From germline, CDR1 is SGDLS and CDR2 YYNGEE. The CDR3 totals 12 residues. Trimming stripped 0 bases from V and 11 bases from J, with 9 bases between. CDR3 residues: CASSVAAGQQFF. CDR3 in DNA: TGTGCCAGCAGCGTAGCGGCAGGGCAGCAGTTCTTC.

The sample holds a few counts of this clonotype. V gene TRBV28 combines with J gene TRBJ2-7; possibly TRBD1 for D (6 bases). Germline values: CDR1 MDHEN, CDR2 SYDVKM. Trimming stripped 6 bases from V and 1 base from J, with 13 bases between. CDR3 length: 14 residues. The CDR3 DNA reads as TGTGCCAGCAGCTTGCCGGACAGTTCCTACGAGCAGTACTTC. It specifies CASSLPDSSYEQYF.

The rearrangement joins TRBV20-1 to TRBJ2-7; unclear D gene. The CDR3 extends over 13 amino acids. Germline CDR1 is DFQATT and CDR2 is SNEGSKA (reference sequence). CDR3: CVSRENSHNEQYF. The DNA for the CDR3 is TGCGTTAGTCGTGAGAATTCCCACAATGAGCAGTACTTC.

This CDR3 is CAISEGNRAYEQYF. The CDR3 region has the DNA TGTGCCATCAGTGAGGGGAACAGGGCCTACGAGCAGTACTTC. The chain couples TRBV10-3 to TRBJ2-7; tentative D call: TRBD1 (6 bases). From germline, CDR1 is ENHRY and CDR2 SYGVKD. The CDR3 contains 14 residues. Trimming stripped 2 bases from V and 2 bases from J, with 10 bases between.

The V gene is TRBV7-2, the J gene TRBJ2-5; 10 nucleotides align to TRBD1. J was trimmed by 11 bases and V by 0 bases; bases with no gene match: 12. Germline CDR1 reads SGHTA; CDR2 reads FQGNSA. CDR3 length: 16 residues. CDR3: CASSLARQGARNEQYF. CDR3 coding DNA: TGTGCCAGCAGCTTAGCCCGACAGGGGGCGCGGAATGAGCAGTACTTC.

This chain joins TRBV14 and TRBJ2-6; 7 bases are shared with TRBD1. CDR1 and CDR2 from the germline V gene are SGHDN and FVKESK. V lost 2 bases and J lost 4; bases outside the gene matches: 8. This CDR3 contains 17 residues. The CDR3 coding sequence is TGTGCCAGCAGCCAACTTCTTGACAGGGCCGGGGCCAACGTCCTGACTTTC. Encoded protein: CASSQLLDRAGANVLTF.

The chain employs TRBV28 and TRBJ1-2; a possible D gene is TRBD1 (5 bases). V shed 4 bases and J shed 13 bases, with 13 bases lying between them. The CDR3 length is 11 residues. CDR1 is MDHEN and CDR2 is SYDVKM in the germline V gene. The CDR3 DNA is TGTGCCAGCAGTTCGCTAGGGGAGAGCACCTTC. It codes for CASSSLGESTF.

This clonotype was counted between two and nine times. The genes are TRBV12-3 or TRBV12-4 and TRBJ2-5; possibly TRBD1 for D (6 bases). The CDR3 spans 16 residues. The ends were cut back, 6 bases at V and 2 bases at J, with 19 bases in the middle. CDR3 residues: CASRPPTGDPQETQYF. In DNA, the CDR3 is TGTGCCAGCAGACCCCCGACAGGCGACCCTCAAGAGACCCAGTACTTC.

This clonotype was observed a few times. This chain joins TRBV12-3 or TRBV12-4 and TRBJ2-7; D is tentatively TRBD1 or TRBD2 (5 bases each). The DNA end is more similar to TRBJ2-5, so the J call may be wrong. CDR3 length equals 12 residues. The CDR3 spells CASELRGETQYF. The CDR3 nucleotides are TGTGCCAGCGAATTACGGGGCGAGACCCAGTACTTC.

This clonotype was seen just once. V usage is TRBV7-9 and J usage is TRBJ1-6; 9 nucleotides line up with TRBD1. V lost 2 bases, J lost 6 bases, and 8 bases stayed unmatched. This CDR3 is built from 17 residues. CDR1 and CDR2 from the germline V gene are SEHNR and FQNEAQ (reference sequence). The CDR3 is CASSLRVSDRGNSPLHF. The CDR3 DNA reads TGTGCCAGCAGCTTAAGGGTATCGGACAGGGGTAATTCACCCCTCCACTTT. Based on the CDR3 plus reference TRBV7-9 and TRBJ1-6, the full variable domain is DTGVSQNPRHKITKRGQNVTFRCDPISEHNRLYWYRQTLGQGPEFLTYFQNEAQLEKSRLLSDRFSAERPKGSFSTLEIQRTEQGDSAMYLCASSLRVSDRGNSPLHFGNGTRLTVT.

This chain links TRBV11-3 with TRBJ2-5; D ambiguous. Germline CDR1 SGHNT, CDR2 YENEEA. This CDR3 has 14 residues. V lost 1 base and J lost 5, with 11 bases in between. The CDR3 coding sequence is TGTGCCAGCAGCTTAGGCGAACCCACCGAGACCCAGTACTTC. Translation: CASSLGEPTETQYF.

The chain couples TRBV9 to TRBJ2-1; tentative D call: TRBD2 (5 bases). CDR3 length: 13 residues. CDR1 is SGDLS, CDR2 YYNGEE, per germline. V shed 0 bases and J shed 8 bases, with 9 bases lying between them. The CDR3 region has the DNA TGTGCCAGCAGCGTAGTAACGGGGTATGAGCAGTTCTTC. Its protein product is CASSVVTGYEQFF. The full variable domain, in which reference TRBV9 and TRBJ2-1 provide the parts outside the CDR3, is DSGVTQTPKHLITATGQRVTLRCSPRSGDLSVYWYQQSLDQGLQFLIQYYNGEERAKGNILERFSAQQFPDLHSELNLSSLELGDSALYFCASSVVTGYEQFFGPGTRLTVL.

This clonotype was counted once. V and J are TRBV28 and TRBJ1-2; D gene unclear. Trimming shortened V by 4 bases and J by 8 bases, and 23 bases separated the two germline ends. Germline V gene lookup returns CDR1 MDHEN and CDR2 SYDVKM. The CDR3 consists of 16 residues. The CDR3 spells CASSYTTIRARDGYTF. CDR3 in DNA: TGTGCCAGCAGTTACACCACCATTCGGGCGCGTGACGGCTACACCTTC.

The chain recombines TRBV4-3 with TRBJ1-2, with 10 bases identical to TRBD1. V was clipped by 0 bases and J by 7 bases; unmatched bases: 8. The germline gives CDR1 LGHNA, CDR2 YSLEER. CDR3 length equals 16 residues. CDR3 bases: TGCGCCAGCAGCCAAGATCGGAGTCGGACAGGGGGTGGCTACACCTTC. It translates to CASSQDRSRTGGGYTF.

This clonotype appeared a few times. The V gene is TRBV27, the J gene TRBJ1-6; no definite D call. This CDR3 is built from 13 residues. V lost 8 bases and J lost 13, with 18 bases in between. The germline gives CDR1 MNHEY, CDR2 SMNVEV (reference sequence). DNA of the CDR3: TGTGCCAGCCGGACTGAAGGGTTAACGCCCCTCCACTTT. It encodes CASRTEGLTPLHF.

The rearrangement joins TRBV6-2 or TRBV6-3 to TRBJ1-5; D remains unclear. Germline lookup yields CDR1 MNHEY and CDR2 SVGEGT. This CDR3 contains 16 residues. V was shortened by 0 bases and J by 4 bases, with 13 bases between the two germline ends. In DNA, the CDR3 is TGTGCCAGCAGTTACTCATCGGGTGGGAGGAATCAGCCCCAGCATTTT. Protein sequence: CASSYSSGGRNQPQHF.

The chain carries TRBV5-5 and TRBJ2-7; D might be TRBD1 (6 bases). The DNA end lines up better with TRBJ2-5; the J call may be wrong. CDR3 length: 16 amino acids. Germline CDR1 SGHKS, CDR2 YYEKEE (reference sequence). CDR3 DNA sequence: TGTGCCAGCAGCCCTACGGGTACAGGGATGGTAGAGACCCAGTACTTC. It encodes CASSPTGTGMVETQYF.

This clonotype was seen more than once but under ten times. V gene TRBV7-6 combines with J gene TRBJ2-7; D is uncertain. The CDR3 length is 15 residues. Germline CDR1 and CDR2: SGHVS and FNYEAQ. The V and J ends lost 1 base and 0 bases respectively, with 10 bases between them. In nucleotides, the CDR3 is TGTGCCAGCAGCTTAGAGACGGTAGGCTCCTACGAGCAGTACTTC. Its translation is CASSLETVGSYEQYF.

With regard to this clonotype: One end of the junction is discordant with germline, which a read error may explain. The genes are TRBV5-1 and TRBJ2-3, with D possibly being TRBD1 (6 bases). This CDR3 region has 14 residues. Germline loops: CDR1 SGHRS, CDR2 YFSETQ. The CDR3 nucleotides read TGTGCCAGCAGCTGGGACACGGCCACAGATACGCAGTATTTT. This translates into CASSWDTATDTQYF. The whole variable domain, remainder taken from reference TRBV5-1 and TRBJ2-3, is KAGVTQTPRYLIKTRGQQVTLSCSPISGHRSVSWYQQTPGQGLQFLFEYFSETQRNKGNFPGRFSGRQFSNSRSEMNVSTLELGDSALYLCASSWDTATDTQYFGPGTRLTVL.

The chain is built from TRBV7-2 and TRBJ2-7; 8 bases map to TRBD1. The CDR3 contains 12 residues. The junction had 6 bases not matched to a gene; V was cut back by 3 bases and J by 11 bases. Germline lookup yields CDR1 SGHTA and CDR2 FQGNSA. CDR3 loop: CASSFTDRDKYF. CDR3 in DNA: TGTGCCAGCAGCTTCACGGACAGGGATAAGTACTTC.

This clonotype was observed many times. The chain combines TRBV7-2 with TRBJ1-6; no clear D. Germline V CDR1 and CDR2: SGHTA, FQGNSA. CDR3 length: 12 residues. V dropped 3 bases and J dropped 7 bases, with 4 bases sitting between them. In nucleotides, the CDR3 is TGTGCCAGCAGCTTTAGGAATTCACCCCTCCACTTT. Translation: CASSFRNSPLHF.

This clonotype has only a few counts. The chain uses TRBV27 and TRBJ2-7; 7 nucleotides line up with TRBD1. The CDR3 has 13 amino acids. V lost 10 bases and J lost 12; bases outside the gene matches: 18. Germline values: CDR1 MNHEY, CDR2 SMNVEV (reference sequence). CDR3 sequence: CATRGSGQSEGYF. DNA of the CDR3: TGTGCCACCCGCGGGTCGGGACAGAGTGAGGGGTACTTC.

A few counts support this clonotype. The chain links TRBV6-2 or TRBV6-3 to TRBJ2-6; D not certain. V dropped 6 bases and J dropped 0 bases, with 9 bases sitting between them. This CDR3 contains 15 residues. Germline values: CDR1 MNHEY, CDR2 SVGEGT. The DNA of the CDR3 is TGTGCCAGCAGAAACTTAGGCTCTGGGGCCAACGTCCTGACTTTC. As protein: CASRNLGSGANVLTF.

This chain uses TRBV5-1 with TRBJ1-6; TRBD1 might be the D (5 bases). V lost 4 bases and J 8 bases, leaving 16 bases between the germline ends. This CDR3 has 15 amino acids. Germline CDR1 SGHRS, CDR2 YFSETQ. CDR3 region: CASSNSQGGDSPLHF. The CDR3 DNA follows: TGCGCCAGCAGCAACTCCCAGGGTGGGGATTCACCCCTCCACTTT.